These 24 T cell receptor beta chains were sequenced from one sample in a study of cytomegalovirus exposure and HLA in healthy donors. Amplification used 60 Vbeta primers and 13 Jbeta primers. Repertoires were generated with immunoSEQ multiplex PCR, while TCRdb's copy carries only in-frame clones and drops some. Among 170,000 or so clones listed, more than 70% were seen once. Sequenced material: PBMCs. The receptors were sampled from a boy aged 2-9 years in good health and CMV-seronegative.

This clone was counted only a few times. This sequence joins TRBV19 and TRBJ1-2; TRBD1 aligns across 8 bases. CDR1 is LNHDA, CDR2 SQIVND, per germline (reference sequence). V lost 9 bases and J lost 7; bases outside the gene matches: 7. The CDR3 is 12 amino acids. CDR3 sequence (DNA): TGTGCCAGCAATGACAGGGGAGGTGGCTACACCTTC. This codes for CASNDRGGGYTF.

The CDR3 loop is CASSEYGGLAGGNEQFF. DNA of the CDR3: TGTGCCAGCAGTGAGTACGGGGGACTAGCGGGAGGGAATGAGCAGTTCTTC. V gene TRBV25-1 combines with J gene TRBJ2-1; 16 bases are a match to TRBD2. The germline V gene encodes CDR1 MGHDK and CDR2 SYGVNS. This CDR3 is 17 amino acids long. V dropped 3 bases and J dropped 7; count of bases not matched to a gene: 6. The full variable domain, rest sourced from reference TRBV25-1 and TRBJ2-1, is EADIYQTPRYLVIGTGKKITLECSQTMGHDKMYWYQQDPGMELHLIHYSYGVNSTEKGDLSSESTVSRIRTEHFPLTLESARPSHTSQYLCASSEYGGLAGGNEQFFGPGTRLTVL.

This sequence joins TRBV30 and TRBJ2-4, with 7 bases lining up with TRBD1. V lost 0 bases to trimming and J lost 4 bases; unmatched junction nucleotides: 12. CDR1 GTSNPN and CDR2 SVGIG come from the germline V gene (reference sequence). This CDR3 is 17 amino acids long. CDR3: CAWSVSSNPGQKNIQYF. The CDR3 DNA is TGTGCCTGGAGTGTAAGCTCGAACCCGGGACAGAAAAACATTCAGTACTTC.

The CDR3 region is CASSEGGGITEAFF. DNA of the CDR3: TGTGCCAGCAGTGAAGGGGGGGGTATCACTGAAGCTTTCTTT. The chain carries TRBV6-1 and TRBJ1-1; D is perhaps TRBD1 (5 bases). Germline CDR1 is MNHNS and CDR2 is SASEGT. CDR3 size: 14 residues. V was clipped by 1 base and J by 4 bases, with 10 bases between them.

The chain employs TRBV28 and TRBJ1-3; TRBD1 is a possible D gene (5 bases). CDR3 length: 15 residues. Germline V lookup: CDR1 MDHEN, CDR2 SYDVKM. Deletions cut 3 bases from V and 2 bases from J, with 11 bases between. Written as DNA, the CDR3 is TGTGCCAGCAGTTTTGGGGGGTCCGCTGGAAACACCATATATTTT. This encodes CASSFGGSAGNTIYF. Looking up the rest from reference TRBV28 and TRBJ1-3 gives the full variable domain: DVKVTQSSRYLVKRTGEKVFLECVQDMDHENMFWYRQDPGLGLRLIYFSYDVKMKEKGDIPEGYSVSREKKERFSLILESASTNQTSMYLCASSFGGSAGNTIYFGEGSWLTVV.

The gene calls are TRBV5-1 and TRBJ2-1; 8 bases fit TRBD2. V trimming: 1 base; J trimming: 4 bases; junction bases outside the gene matches: 7. This CDR3 spans 16 amino acids. Germline lookup yields CDR1 SGHRS and CDR2 YFSETQ. The CDR3 spells CASSLFALAAYNEQFF. In DNA, the CDR3 is TGCGCCAGCAGCTTGTTTGCACTAGCGGCTTACAATGAGCAGTTCTTC.

The chain recombines TRBV4-1 with TRBJ1-3; perhaps TRBD1 as D (5 bases). The CDR3 extends over 15 amino acids. The germline V gene has CDR1 MGHRA and CDR2 YSYEKL. Trimming took 2 bases from V and 0 from J, leaving 8 bases between them. CDR3 residues: CASSQWDYSGNTIYF. In DNA form, the CDR3 reads TGCGCCAGCAGCCAATGGGACTACTCTGGAAACACCATATATTTT.

The chain is built from TRBV6-5 and TRBJ2-5; 9 bases are shared with TRBD2. TRBJ2-7 explains the end of the DNA better; the J call may be wrong. Germline values: CDR1 MNHEY, CDR2 SVGAGI. This CDR3 has 15 residues. CDR3 coding DNA: TGTGCCAGCAGTACCCAACGCGGGAGGGCCTACGAGCAGTACTTC. Protein product: CASSTQRGRAYEQYF.

V gene TRBV5-4 combines with J gene TRBJ1-1, with 7 bases that match TRBD1. The length of the CDR3 is 13 residues. Germline CDR1 is SGHNT and CDR2 is YYREEE (reference sequence). With V trimmed by 2 bases and J by 7 bases, 5 bases remained unmatched. CDR3 region: CASSLKGAGEAFF. CDR3 DNA sequence: TGTGCCAGCAGCTTAAAGGGGGCGGGTGAAGCTTTCTTT. The full variable domain, with the rest looked up from reference TRBV5-4 and TRBJ1-1, is ETGVTQSPTHLIKTRGQQVTLRCSSQSGHNTVSWYQQALGQGPQFIFQYYREEENGRGNFPPRFSGLQFPNYSSELNVNALELDDSALYLCASSLKGAGEAFFGQGTRLTVV.

The gene calls are TRBV5-1 and TRBJ2-5; the D gene is possibly TRBD2 (8 bases). The CDR3 length is 15 residues. Germline CDR1 and CDR2: SGHRS and YFSETQ. V shed 3 bases and J shed 5 bases, with 17 bases lying between them. The CDR3 spells CASSSGGTADETQYF. The CDR3 coding sequence is TGCGCCAGCAGCTCGGGGGGGACAGCCGATGAGACCCAGTACTTC.

The CDR3 loop is CASSLGLYVGEKLFF. Written as DNA, the CDR3 is TGTGCCAGCAGCCTGGGACTCTACGTGGGGGAAAAACTGTTTTTT. This sequence joins TRBV11-2 and TRBJ1-4; D possibly corresponds to TRBD1 (5 bases). The CDR3 contains 15 residues. V dropped 5 bases and J dropped 8 bases, with 18 bases sitting between them. The V gene's germline CDR1 is SGHAT and CDR2 FQNNGV. The full variable domain, completed using reference TRBV11-2 and TRBJ1-4, is EAGVAQSPRYKIIEKRQSVAFWCNPISGHATLYWYQQILGQGPKLLIQFQNNGVVDDSQLPKDRFSAERLKGVDSTLKIQPAKLEDSAVYLCASSLGLYVGEKLFFGSGTQLSVL.

This clone was seen just once. The chain is built from TRBV19 and TRBJ1-4; possibly TRBD1 for D (5 bases). CDR1 and CDR2 from the germline V gene are LNHDA and SQIVND (reference sequence). This CDR3 spans 15 amino acids. Trimming took 6 bases from V and 5 from J, leaving 16 bases between them. This CDR3 is CASSRRPPGNEKLFF. CDR3 sequence (DNA): TGTGCCAGTAGCCGACGACCCCCAGGGAATGAAAAACTGTTTTTT.

This clone was found once. The chain carries TRBV7-3 and TRBJ1-1; 10 bases align to TRBD1. V shed 2 bases and J 3 bases; nucleotides not matched to a gene: 3. This CDR3 is 15 amino acids long. Germline values: CDR1 SGHTA, CDR2 FQGTGA. The CDR3: CASSLRQGADTEAFF. In nucleotides, the CDR3 is TGTGCCAGCAGCTTACGACAGGGGGCGGACACTGAAGCTTTCTTT. Together with reference TRBV7-3 and TRBJ1-1, the CDR3 gives the full variable domain: GAGVSQTPSNKVTEKGKYVELRCDPISGHTALYWYRQSLGQGPEFLIYFQGTGAADDSGLPNDRFFAVRPEGSVSTLKIQRTERGDSAVYLCASSLRQGADTEAFFGQGTRLTVV.

The chain employs TRBV10-3 and TRBJ2-7; 7 positions match TRBD2. The ends lost 0 bases at V and 0 bases at J; junction bases unmatched: 8. CDR3 size: 17 residues. Germline loops: CDR1 ENHRY, CDR2 SYGVKD. This CDR3 reads CAISESASGAFSYEQYF. For the CDR3, the DNA is TGTGCCATCAGTGAGTCGGCTAGCGGAGCCTTCTCCTACGAGCAGTACTTC.

This chain connects TRBV30 to TRBJ2-7; 8 bases fit TRBD2. With 3 bases clipped from V and 3 bases from J, the junction kept 10 bases outside the gene matches. Per germline, CDR1 GTSNPN and CDR2 SVGIG (reference sequence). This CDR3 comprises 15 residues. This chain's CDR3 is CAWRKIMGLGYEQYF. CDR3 in DNA: TGTGCCTGGAGAAAAATCATGGGACTAGGCTACGAGCAGTACTTC.

This clone occurred a few times. The CDR3 loop reads CASSQESPAGEFYNEQFF. CDR3 nucleotides: TGCGCCAGCAGCCAAGAGAGCCCGGCGGGGGAGTTTTACAATGAGCAGTTCTTC. This chain connects TRBV4-1 to TRBJ2-1, with 7 bases lining up with TRBD2. V shed 0 bases, J shed 4 bases, and the junction held 12 bases outside the gene matches. CDR3 size: 18 residues. Germline loops: CDR1 MGHRA, CDR2 YSYEKL.

The chain employs TRBV7-9 and TRBJ2-5; TRBD2 is a possible D gene (5 bases). Trimming stripped 5 bases from V and 4 bases from J, with 14 bases between. The CDR3 totals 14 residues. The germline CDR1 and CDR2 sequences are SEHNR and FQNEAQ (reference sequence). CDR3 in amino acids: CASSLGVGGETQYF. The CDR3 DNA sequence: TGTGCCAGCAGCCTAGGTGTTGGAGGAGAGACCCAGTACTTC.

DNA of the CDR3: TGCGCCAGCAAGCGCGGAAACACCGGGGAGCTGTTTTTT. Protein product: CASKRGNTGELFF. The chain couples TRBV5-1 to TRBJ2-2; D call uncertain. The CDR3 loop spans 13 amino acids. The V gene's germline CDR1 is SGHRS and CDR2 YFSETQ. Trimming cost V 6 bases and J 2 bases, with 8 bases left between them.

The genes are TRBV2 and TRBJ1-5; 9 nucleotides align to TRBD1. The germline V gene encodes CDR1 SNHLY and CDR2 FYNNEI. The CDR3 is made up of 15 amino acids. The ends lost 4 bases at V and 7 bases at J; junction bases unmatched: 8. CDR3 loop: CASSGGSGQGQPQHF. In nucleotides, the CDR3 is TGTGCCAGCAGTGGGGGTTCGGGACAGGGCCAGCCCCAGCATTTT.

The chain couples TRBV5-1 to TRBJ2-1; TRBD1 matches at 12 bases. CDR1 is SGHRS, CDR2 YFSETQ, per germline. The CDR3 loop spans 15 amino acids. J gave up 9 bases and V 4 bases, and 8 bases lay outside the gene matches. DNA of the CDR3: TGCGCCAGCAGCCCAGGGACAGGGGGCGGTGGTGAGCAGTTCTTC. It encodes CASSPGTGGGGEQFF.

The chain carries TRBV27 and TRBJ1-1; possible D gene TRBD1, 5 bases. The ends were cut back, 3 bases at V and 1 base at J, with 9 bases in the middle. CDR3 length: 14 residues. Germline-derived CDR1 and CDR2 are MNHEY and SMNVEV (reference sequence). CDR3 in amino acids: CASSLPDRNTEAFF. The CDR3 coding sequence is TGTGCCAGCAGTTTGCCAGACAGGAACACTGAAGCTTTCTTT.

This chain links TRBV4-1 with TRBJ2-3, with 10 bases matching TRBD2. CDR1 is MGHRA, CDR2 YSYEKL, per germline. Unmatched junction bases numbered 18, after V lost 1 base and J lost 11 bases. There are 18 residues in the CDR3. The CDR3 loop is CASSQVNGVGVAGGLQYF. The CDR3 DNA sequence: TGCGCCAGCAGCCAAGTGAATGGGGTTGGGGTAGCGGGAGGATTGCAGTATTTT.

This sequence joins TRBV7-6 and TRBJ2-2; 13 bases line up with TRBD2. The germline gives CDR1 SGHVS, CDR2 FNYEAQ. Germline trimming cut 9 bases from V and 5 bases from J; bases unmatched to any gene: 12. This CDR3 has 17 amino acids. The CDR3 bases are TGTGCCAGTTTAGCCGGACTAGCGGGAGAAGGGACCGGGGAGCTGTTTTTT. Its protein product is CASLAGLAGEGTGELFF.

The chain employs TRBV4-1 and TRBJ2-5; 11 bases fit TRBD2. The J call may not be correct, given that the DNA end is closer to TRBJ2-7. The CDR3 contains 15 residues. Germline assignment: CDR1 MGHRA and CDR2 YSYEKL. This CDR3 reads CASSPSGLAVYEQYF. The CDR3 nucleotides read TGCGCCAGCAGCCCCTCGGGACTAGCGGTCTACGAGCAGTACTTC.